A selection of T cell receptor beta chains follows, all from one sample in a study of control samples from healthy donors and cancer patients. Clones were read by immunoSEQ multiplex PCR, and TCRdb kept only the in-frame ones, dropping some. The sample lists 150,000 to 200,000 clones, roughly nine tenths occurring once. Sequencing input: blood. Receptor source: a man aged 25 to 40 in good health. The CDR3 runs from the conserved cysteine through the conserved F or W. A D gene is named only where the DNA matches it firmly. The listing skips clone size in some rows; elsewhere it reads once, few, many or a size class.

size: -
J: TRBJ1-3
V: TRBV19
D: -
CDR3: CASLSRGRISGNTIYF
DNA: TGTGCCAGCCTCTCCAGAGGGCGCATCTCTGGAAACACCATATATTTT

size: -
J: TRBJ2-3
V: TRBV9
D: -
CDR3: CASSVGTRSTDTQYF
DNA: TGTGCCAGCAGCGTAGGAACGAGGAGCACAGATACGCAGTATTTT

size: -
J: TRBJ2-7
V: TRBV14
D: TRBD1
CDR3: CASSQTGQGVDEQYF
DNA: TGTGCCAGCAGCCAAACGGGACAGGGTGTGGACGAGCAGTACTTC

size: -
J: TRBJ2-1
V: TRBV7-9
D: -
CDR3: CASSFPTGGDSYNEQFF
DNA: TGTGCCAGCAGCTTTCCGACGGGTGGGGACTCCTACAATGAGCAGTTCTTC

size: -
J: TRBJ2-3
V: TRBV7-2
D: TRBD2
CDR3: CASRRGLAGAGDTQYF
DNA: TGTGCCAGCAGAAGGGGACTAGCGGGGGCTGGAGATACGCAGTATTTT

size: -
J: TRBJ1-1
V: TRBV9
D: TRBD1
CDR3: CASSKGQMNTEAFF
DNA: TGTGCCAGCAGCAAGGGACAGATGAACACTGAAGCTTTCTTT

size: -
J: TRBJ1-3
V: TRBV5-1
D: -
CDR3: CASSPGAYGNTIYF
DNA: TGCGCCAGCAGCCCTGGCGCGTACGGAAACACCATATATTTT

size: once
J: TRBJ2-7
V: TRBV7-2
D: TRBD2
CDR3: CASSLDGGAYYEQYF
DNA: TGTGCCAGCAGCTTAGACGGGGGGGCCTACTACGAGCAGTACTTC

size: -
J: TRBJ2-2
V: TRBV24-1
D: TRBD1
CDR3: CATSGQGVRNPGELFF
DNA: TGTGCCACCAGTGGACAGGGGGTAAGGAACCCCGGGGAGCTGTTTTTT

size: -
J: TRBJ2-3
V: TRBV19
D: TRBD2
CDR3: CASSTTRRTSAYTQYF
DNA: TGTGCCAGTAGTACAACCAGAAGGACTAGCGCTTATACGCAGTATTTT

size: few
J: TRBJ2-7
V: TRBV24-1
D: -
CDR3: CATSDAGRPYEQYF
DNA: TGTGCCACCAGTGATGCGGGGAGACCCTACGAGCAGTACTTC

size: -
J: TRBJ2-7
V: TRBV29-1
D: -
CDR3: CSVERVGELDEQYF
DNA: TGCAGCGTTGAACGGGTGGGAGAGCTGGACGAGCAGTACTTC

size: -
J: TRBJ1-1
V: TRBV30
D: -
CDR3: CAWSVRGGPGEAFF
DNA: TGTGCCTGGAGTGTACGGGGGGGCCCCGGTGAAGCTTTCTTT

size: -
J: TRBJ2-2
V: TRBV20-1
D: TRBD2
CDR3: CSASPGGGTGELFF
DNA: TGCAGTGCTAGTCCCGGGGGGGGCACCGGGGAGCTGTTTTTT

size: -
J: TRBJ1-1
V: TRBV18
D: -
CDR3: CASSPLRDGTEAFF
DNA: TGTGCCAGCTCACCACTCAGGGATGGGACTGAAGCTTTCTTT

size: -
J: TRBJ1-3
V: TRBV7-9
D: TRBD1
CDR3: CAGEGQGEYGNTIYF
DNA: TGTGCCGGAGAGGGACAGGGAGAGTACGGAAACACCATATATTTT

size: -
J: TRBJ2-3
V: TRBV5-1
D: -
CDR3: CASSSRDRGTDTQYF
DNA: TGCGCCAGCAGCTCGAGGGACCGCGGCACAGATACGCAGTATTTT

size: -
J: TRBJ2-1
V: TRBV5-5
D: -
CDR3: CASSLTAYSYNEQFF
DNA: TGTGCCAGCAGCTTGACGGCGTACTCCTACAATGAGCAGTTCTTC

size: few
J: TRBJ2-7
V: TRBV7-9
D: -
CDR3: CASTPGDTTYEQYF
DNA: TGTGCCAGCACACCAGGGGATACCACCTACGAGCAGTACTTC

size: -
J: TRBJ1-1
V: TRBV28
D: -
CDR3: CASTPPAGGHTEAFF
DNA: TGTGCCAGCACCCCTCCTGCTGGGGGGCACACTGAAGCTTTCTTT

size: -
J: TRBJ2-4
V: TRBV4-2
D: -
CDR3: CASSPTSLAKNIQYF
DNA: TGTGCCAGCAGTCCAACTAGCCTAGCCAAAAACATTCAGTACTTC

size: -
J: TRBJ1-2
V: TRBV5-1
D: -
CDR3: CASSLGGNYGYTF
DNA: TGCGCCAGCAGCTTAGGGGGTAACTATGGCTACACCTTC

size: -
J: TRBJ2-1
V: TRBV19
D: TRBD1
CDR3: CASGDRNSYNEQFF
DNA: TGTGCCAGTGGGGACAGAAACTCCTACAATGAGCAGTTCTTC

size: -
J: TRBJ2-3
V: TRBV11-2
D: -
CDR3: CASSKPGMGDTQYF
DNA: TGTGCCAGCTCTAAGCCGGGGATGGGAGATACGCAGTATTTT

size: once
J: TRBJ2-5
V: TRBV5-1
D: TRBD1
CDR3: CASLGQGAGETQYF
DNA: TGCGCCAGCTTGGGACAGGGGGCTGGGGAGACCCAGTACTTC

size: -
J: TRBJ2-3
V: TRBV6-5
D: -
CDR3: CATARGTDTQYF
DNA: TGTGCCACTGCTAGGGGCACAGATACGCAGTATTTT

size: -
J: TRBJ1-5
V: TRBV6-1
D: -
CDR3: CASSERTGGQHF
DNA: TGTGCCAGCAGTGAACGGACGGGGGGCCAGCATTTT

size: -
J: TRBJ2-2
V: TRBV6-1
D: -
CDR3: CASSDRNTGELFF
DNA: TGTGCCAGCAGTGACAGAAACACCGGGGAGCTGTTTTTT

size: -
J: TRBJ1-4
V: TRBV7-9
D: TRBD1
CDR3: CASSSPGQGHEKLFF
DNA: TGTGCCAGCAGCTCGCCGGGACAGGGGCATGAAAAACTGTTTTTT

size: once
J: TRBJ1-1
V: TRBV5-1
D: -
CDR3: CASSPSSGERGTEAFF
DNA: TGCGCCAGCAGTCCCTCGAGTGGGGAACGGGGCACTGAAGCTTTCTTT

size: -
J: TRBJ2-7
V: TRBV28
D: TRBD2
CDR3: CASRGDPSYEQYF
DNA: TGTGCCAGCCGGGGGGATCCTTCCTACGAGCAGTACTTC

size: -
J: TRBJ1-1
V: TRBV28
D: -
CDR3: CASSLNRGGTEAFF
DNA: TGTGCCAGCAGTTTAAATCGGGGAGGCACTGAAGCTTTCTTT

size: -
J: TRBJ1-1
V: TRBV27
D: TRBD1
CDR3: CASSLVQGRAEAFF
DNA: TGTGCCAGCAGTTTAGTACAGGGGAGGGCTGAAGCTTTCTTT

size: -
J: TRBJ2-7
V: TRBV24-1
D: -
CDR3: CATSDSGRQYF
DNA: TGTGCCACCAGTGATTCGGGACGGCAGTACTTC

size: -
J: TRBJ1-1
V: TRBV5-6
D: -
CDR3: CASSFGGTEAFF
DNA: TGTGCCAGCAGCTTCGGAGGCACTGAAGCTTTCTTT

size: -
J: TRBJ2-3
V: TRBV7-8
D: -
CDR3: CASSLGLAGTDTQYF
DNA: TGTGCCAGCAGCTTGGGGCTAGCCGGCACAGATACGCAGTATTTT

size: -
J: TRBJ1-2
V: TRBV18
D: -
CDR3: CASSPGRASNYGYTF
DNA: TGTGCCAGCTCACCAGGCAGGGCCTCTAACTATGGCTACACCTTC

size: -
J: TRBJ1-2
V: TRBV14
D: -
CDR3: CASSPYGAVYGYTF
DNA: TGTGCCAGCAGCCCCTATGGGGCGGTCTATGGCTACACCTTC

size: -
J: TRBJ1-1
V: TRBV2
D: -
CDR3: CASSEAQLVAFF
DNA: TGTGCCAGCAGTGAAGCTCAGTTGGTAGCTTTCTTT

size: -
J: TRBJ1-4
V: TRBV27
D: -
CDR3: CASRAHGWGQLDEKLFF
DNA: TGTGCCAGCAGAGCTCACGGGTGGGGACAACTGGATGAAAAACTGTTTTTT